A selection of T cell receptor beta chains follows, all from one sample in a study of cytomegalovirus exposure and HLA in healthy donors. Produced via immunoSEQ multiplex PCR; TCRdb's table is partial and in-frame only. The sample lists more than 150,000 clones; around four fifths were seen once. Sequenced input: PBMCs. These receptors originate from a male donor in good health and CMV-seronegative. The conserved cysteine and the conserved F or W are not part of the CDR3 here. The order of the fields is V gene, J gene, CDR3 protein.

TRBV28	TRBJ1-4	ACQEGSSEKLF
TRBV28	TRBJ1-1	ASSFQGGLRNTEAF
TRBV7-8	TRBJ1-5	ASSSSFGNQPQH
TRBV7-2	TRBJ2-1	ASSANLDNEQF
TRBV4-2	TRBJ2-3	ASSQGLAGSFTDTQY
TRBV18	TRBJ2-7	ASSPPISRYEQY
TRBV9	TRBJ2-5	ASSAQVPGLATQETQY
TRBV4-3	TRBJ1-5	ASSQGGGGQPQH
TRBV7-8	TRBJ2-7	ASSPPGDRDASYEQY
TRBV7-2	TRBJ1-1	ASSPGTGIWNTEAF
TRBV10-3	TRBJ1-1	AISPGQDNTEAF
TRBV2	TRBJ2-3	ASRGSGTDTQY
TRBV29-1	TRBJ2-1	SVEGDSNSYNEQF
TRBV28	TRBJ2-1	ASSSAGGGYEQF
TRBV28	TRBJ1-5	ASSFPGGYSNQPQH
TRBV28	TRBJ1-3	ASRPDRGLGNTIY
TRBV11-2	TRBJ2-7	ASSLVPGLGYEQY
TRBV6-1	TRBJ1-4	ASNVEGATNEKLF
TRBV7-3	TRBJ2-5	ASSPTPGLAEETQY
TRBV7-8	TRBJ2-7	ASSPGGNRGAYEQY
TRBV27	TRBJ2-7	ASSLGGSEQY
TRBV11-2	TRBJ2-7	ASSSTRYEQY
TRBV28	TRBJ2-2	ASSLGQDRTGELF
TRBV7-3	TRBJ1-2	ASSLGSTGEGYT
TRBV9	TRBJ2-3	ASSVGGAGTSTDTQY
TRBV5-1	TRBJ2-3	ASSLAGSTDTQY
TRBV19	TRBJ2-3	ASSIRGGSTDTQY
TRBV18	TRBJ1-1	ASSPLDAGNTEAF
TRBV15	TRBJ1-2	ATSRDGIQTVSYGYT
TRBV5-6	TRBJ2-7	ASSFGGRAEEQY
TRBV7-6	TRBJ1-1	ASSLTESTEAF
TRBV2	TRBJ1-5	ASSDRASNQPQH
TRBV9	TRBJ2-4	ASSASSGSNIQY
TRBV5-1	TRBJ2-2	ASSLAAGGPYTGELF
TRBV23-1	TRBJ2-7	ASRTGHLRGEQY
TRBV5-1	TRBJ1-4	ASSTGQSNEKLF
TRBV12-5	TRBJ2-7	ASGPGLGPIYEQY
TRBV30	TRBJ1-5	AWNPGVGNQPQH
TRBV6-5	TRBJ1-1	ASTSPGVAEAF
TRBV6-1	TRBJ2-1	ASRSGTGAQYEQF